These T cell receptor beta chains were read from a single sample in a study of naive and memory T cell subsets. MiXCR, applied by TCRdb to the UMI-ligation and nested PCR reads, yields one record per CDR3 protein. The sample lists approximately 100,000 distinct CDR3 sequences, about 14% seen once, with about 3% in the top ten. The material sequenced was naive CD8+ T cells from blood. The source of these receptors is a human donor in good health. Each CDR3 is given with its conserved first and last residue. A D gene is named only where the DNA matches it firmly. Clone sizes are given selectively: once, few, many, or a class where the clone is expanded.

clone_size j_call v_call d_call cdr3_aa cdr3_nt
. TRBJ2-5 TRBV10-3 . CAIKDFDETQYF TGTGCCATCAAGGACTTCGACGAGACCCAGTACTTC
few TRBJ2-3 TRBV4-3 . CASSQEGRGTDTQYF TGCGCCAGCAGCCAAGAAGGCCGGGGCACAGATACGCAGTATTTT
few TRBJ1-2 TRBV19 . CASSIAVLSYGYTF TGTGCCAGTAGTATAGCCGTCCTAAGCTATGGCTACACCTTC
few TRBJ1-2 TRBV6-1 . CASSEGSGRLYGYTF TGTGCCAGCAGTGAAGGGTCAGGTCGTCTCTATGGCTACACCTTC
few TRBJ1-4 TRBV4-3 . CASSQDEGSGEKLFF TGCGCCAGCAGCCAAGATGAGGGGTCTGGTGAAAAACTGTTTTTT
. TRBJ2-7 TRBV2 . CASSEYVGAGKSEQYF TGTGCCAGCAGTGAGTACGTCGGTGCGGGAAAGAGCGAGCAGTACTTC
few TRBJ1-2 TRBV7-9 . CASRTDHTYGYTF TGTGCCAGCAGGACAGACCATACCTATGGCTACACCTTC
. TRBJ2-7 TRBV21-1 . CARQGSANYEQYF TGTGCCAGACAGGGTTCCGCTAACTACGAGCAGTACTTC
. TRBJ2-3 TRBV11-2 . CASSFTPYREDTQYF TGTGCCAGCAGCTTCACCCCCTACAGGGAGGATACGCAGTATTTT
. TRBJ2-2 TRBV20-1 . CSARDRERNTGELFF TGCAGTGCTAGAGATAGGGAGCGCAACACCGGGGAGCTGTTTTTT
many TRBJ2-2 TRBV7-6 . CASSLSGVGELFF TGTGCCAGCAGCCTTAGCGGCGTCGGGGAGCTGTTTTTT
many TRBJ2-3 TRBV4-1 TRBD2 CASSQDPTSGRADTQYF TGCGCCAGCAGCCAAGATCCGACGAGCGGGAGGGCCGATACGCAGTATTTT
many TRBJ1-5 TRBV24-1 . CATSGSNQPQHF TGTGCCACCAGCGGTAGCAATCAGCCCCAGCATTTT
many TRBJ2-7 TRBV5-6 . CASSSNYEQYF TGTGCCAGCAGTTCTAACTACGAGCAGTACTTC
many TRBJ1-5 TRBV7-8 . CASSLAPEGRQPQHF TGTGCCAGCAGCTTAGCCCCCGAGGGCCGGCAGCCCCAGCATTTT
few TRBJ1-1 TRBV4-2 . CASSQGVRAPTEAFF TGTGCCAGCAGCCAAGGTGTAAGGGCGCCCACTGAAGCTTTCTTT
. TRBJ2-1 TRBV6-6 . CASSYAGAVEQFF TGTGCCAGCAGTTACGCTGGGGCAGTTGAGCAGTTCTTC
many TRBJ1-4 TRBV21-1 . CASSKETKTANEKLFF TGTGCCAGCAGCAAAGAAACCAAAACAGCTAATGAAAAACTGTTTTTT
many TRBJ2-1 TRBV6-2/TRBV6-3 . CASSDHGGRFEQFF TGTGCCAGCAGCGACCACGGAGGCAGGTTTGAGCAGTTCTTC
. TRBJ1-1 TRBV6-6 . CASSYPTRNTEAFF TGTGCCAGCAGTTACCCCACAAGGAACACTGAAGCTTTCTTT
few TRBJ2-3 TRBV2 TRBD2 CASSEALAASTDTQYF TGTGCCAGCAGTGAAGCACTAGCGGCTAGCACAGATACGCAGTATTTT
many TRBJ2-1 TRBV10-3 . CAISESKANEQFF TGTGCCATCAGTGAGTCGAAGGCTAATGAGCAGTTCTTC